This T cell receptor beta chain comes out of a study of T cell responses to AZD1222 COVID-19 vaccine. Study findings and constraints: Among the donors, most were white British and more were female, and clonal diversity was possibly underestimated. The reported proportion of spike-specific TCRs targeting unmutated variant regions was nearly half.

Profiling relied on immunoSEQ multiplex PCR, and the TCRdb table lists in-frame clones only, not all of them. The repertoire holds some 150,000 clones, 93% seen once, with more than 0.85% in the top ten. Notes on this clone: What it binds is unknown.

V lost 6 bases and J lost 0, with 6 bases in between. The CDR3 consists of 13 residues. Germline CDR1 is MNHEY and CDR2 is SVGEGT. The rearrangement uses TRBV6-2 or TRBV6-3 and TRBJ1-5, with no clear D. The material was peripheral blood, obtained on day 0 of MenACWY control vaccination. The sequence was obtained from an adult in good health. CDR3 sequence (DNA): TGTGCCAGCAGCCCGGGTAGCAATCAGCCCCAGCATTTT. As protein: CASSPGSNQPQHF.